The clone carrying this TCR beta chain was recorded only once. Using its own MiXCR run on the 5' RACE reads, TCRdb lists one record per CDR3 protein. Among roughly 500,000 distinct CDR3 sequences listed, approximately 21% were seen once. The V and J ends lost 2 bases and 9 bases respectively, with 15 bases between them. The CDR3 is 14 residues long. Germline V gives CDR1 SGHRS, CDR2 YFSETQ. These data come from a study of T cells after yellow fever vaccination. This chain joins TRBV5-1 and TRBJ2-1; possibly TRBD1 or TRBD2 for D (5 bases each). The sequencing here drew on PBMCs, taken 15 days after the yellow fever booster vaccination. The clonotype was recovered from a man between 25 and 39 years old who received the YFV17D yellow fever vaccine. The CDR3 DNA reads as TGCGCCAGCAGCTTTTTCCTAGGGGCGGGTGAGCAGTTCTTC. As protein: CASSFFLGAGEQFF.